The subject of this entry is one TCR beta chain. The CDR3 runs to 15 residues. Germline CDR1 is WSHSY and CDR2 is SAAADI. The ends lost 8 bases at V and 2 bases at J; junction bases unmatched: 9. This entry belongs to a study of blood T cell repertoires in COVID-19. Overall study context: Samples representing acute and convalescent COVID-19 were sourced from the United States, Italy and Spain.

Profiling relied on immunoSEQ multiplex PCR, and the TCRdb table lists in-frame clones only, not all of them. The table shows around 97,000 clones, with about 80% occurring only once. The chain is built from TRBV10-2 and TRBJ2-1, with TRBD1 identical over 7 bases. The clonotype was recovered from a man aged 65 to 85 with acute or convalescent COVID-19. Sequencing was performed on peripheral blood. The CDR3 sequence: CASGLTGQPYNEQFF. CDR3 sequence (DNA): TGCGCCAGCGGCCTGACAGGGCAGCCCTACAATGAGCAGTTCTTC.